This T cell receptor beta chain was identified during a study of blood T cell repertoires in COVID-19 (dated by TCRdb to 2019 to 2021). Background on the whole study: Collaborator samples came from the United States, Italy and Spain and covered acute and convalescent phases of COVID-19. The material from the prospective study consisted of cDNA or gDNA derived from T cells, B-cell-depleted T cells, or PBMCs. The dataset comprised deeply sampled blood TCRbeta repertoires from subjects exposed to, actively infected with, or recovered from COVID-19. A freely available public database, intended as a resource for researchers studying the immune response to SARS-CoV-2, is where the repertoires were released. Samples were obtained from the ongoing ImmuneRACE study (first 160 participants) and from 1,200 or so subjects provided by 6 global collaborators. Sample metadata almost always included a de-identified subject ID, COVID-19 status, age in years and sex. Where available, HLA class I and class II types were taken from metadata supplied by the sample provider and were not determined by assay-based typing. General conclusions and limits of the study: How much clinical and demographic metadata was included differed by source and by participant, and the metadata was provided uncurated.

This clone has only one observation. It lacks a known antigen. Base qualities are not recorded, but no much larger clone differs from it by a single base. The immunoSEQ Assay, a bias-controlled multiplex PCR, was used to amplify TCRbeta CDR3 regions from genomic DNA. Under the source paper's analysis protocol: The number of nucleated cells in each sample was estimated from the amplification of reference gene primers within the assay. To quantify the absolute abundance of each unique TCRbeta CDR3 rearrangement, sequence reads were collapsed and filtered. Productive Simpson clonality was computed per sample as the square root of Simpson's diversity index over productive rearrangements. TCRdb re-hosts the immuneACCESS table, in-frame sequences only. Its copies lack some clones; in the studies checked, an unresolved V gene accounts for under half of them, and the cause for the rest is not known. That table supplies the V and J calls and clone size; D and trimming were determined from the DNA. The sample records more than 95,000 clones, around three quarters of which are singletons. The ten largest clones add up to about 39% of the sample.

V lost 4 bases and J lost 3 bases; the stretch between them is 17 bases long. Based on the germline V gene, the CDR1 and CDR2 sequences are SGHRS and YFSETQ. Taken from cysteine to phenylalanine, the CDR3 has 15 residues. The DNA shown is the 45-base CDR3, in frame from base 1. Collaborating institutions collected whole blood in K2EDTA tubes following their own protocols. For TCRbeta analysis, collaborator samples were shipped as frozen whole blood, as isolated PBMCs, or as DNA extracted from either sample type. The TCR originated in a man in his forties or fifties with active or convalescent COVID-19. The chain links TRBV5-1 with TRBJ2-7, with the D gene not clear enough to name. The sequencing sample was made of peripheral blood. The nucleotide sequence is given as TGCGCCAGCAGCGTAGGTCTCGAGGAGTTCTACGAGCAGTACTTC. Translated, it reads CASSVGLEEFYEQYF.